This T cell receptor beta chain is from a study of human T cells and chemical hapten exposure. Across the study: Sensitizing treatment utilized 2% DPC over an approximately 2 cm by approximately 2 cm portion of upper inner arm skin.

From the RACE reads, TCRdb called clonotypes with MiXCR, one entry per CDR3 protein. This table holds 85,000 to 120,000 distinct CDR3 sequences, more than 10% found once. V gave up 6 bases and J gave up 8 bases, with 5 bases separating them. CDR1 and CDR2 (germline): MNHNS, SASEGT. The CDR3 loop spans 10 amino acids. Time point reported: pre-sensitization, week 0. The treatment was: therapeutic diphenylcyclopropenone sensitization with weekly scalp DPC. Study results and limitations: Donors in the study had alopecia, meaning their immune response may differ from healthy people's. Patch test score showed a positive correlation with PT1 expanded TCR counts. Versus controls, expanded TCRs had significantly more large CDR3 similarity clusters.

Turning to this clonotype: Its antigen is undetermined.

The chain has TRBV6-1 and TRBJ2-1; D unresolved. Here the sequenced sample was whole blood, taken in connection with sensitization to the hapten diphenylcyclopropenone (DPC). This TCR came from a woman in her 50s with alopecia areata. Some clones in this sample may be carry-over from other donors' samples. CDR3 DNA sequence: TGTGCCAGCAGGAGTCATGAGCAGTTCTTC. Translated: CASRSHEQFF.